The 24 T cell receptor beta chains reported below all come from one sample, sequenced in a study of T cell responses to AZD1222 COVID-19 vaccine. Sequenced by immunoSEQ multiplex PCR; TCRdb stores in-frame clones only, minus some. The table includes approximately 90,000 clones, 86% detected once. Specimen: peripheral blood, collected on day 0 of AZD1222 vaccination. These receptors all stem from an adult in good health.

The chain is built from TRBV6-5 and TRBJ2-4, with D hard to call. The CDR3 has 13 residues. V dropped 6 bases and J dropped 14 bases, with 20 bases sitting between them. Germline V gives CDR1 MNHEY, CDR2 SVGAGI. This CDR3 reads CASRYDRSGREYF. CDR3 in DNA: TGTGCCAGCAGATACGACCGATCGGGCCGGGAGTACTTC.

The chain's CDR3 is CASSPGQYNSPLHF. In nucleotides, the CDR3 is TGTGCCAGCTCACCGGGACAGTATAATTCACCCCTCCACTTT. The rearrangement joins TRBV18 to TRBJ1-6, with 7 nucleotides matching TRBD1. The length of the CDR3 is 14 residues. CDR1 is KGHSH and CDR2 is LQKENI in the germline V gene. J lost 4 bases, V lost 3 bases, and 0 bases had no gene match. The entire variable domain, with the rest obtained from reference TRBV18 and TRBJ1-6, is as follows: NAGVMQNPRHLVRRRGQEARLRCSPMKGHSHVYWYRQLPEEGLKFMVYLQKENIIDESGMPKERFSAEFPKEGPSILRIQQVVRGDSAAYFCASSPGQYNSPLHFGNGTRLTVT.

The chain links TRBV7-9 to TRBJ2-7; D is perhaps TRBD1 (6 bases). CDR3 length: 13 amino acids. The V gene lost 7 bases and the J gene lost 2 bases, with 12 bases spanning the gap. Looked up from germline, CDR1 is SEHNR and CDR2 is FQNEAQ (reference sequence). CDR3 bases: TGTGCCAGCACCAGGACAGAAGCCTACGAGCAGTACTTC. Its translation is CASTRTEAYEQYF.

The rearrangement joins TRBV28 to TRBJ1-5; possible D gene TRBD1, 5 bases. V lost 2 bases and J 1 base, leaving 21 bases between the germline ends. CDR1 and CDR2 (germline): MDHEN, SYDVKM. This CDR3 has 19 amino acids. The CDR3 loop reads CASSLGLARDSGSNQPQHF. As DNA, the CDR3 is TGTGCCAGCAGTTTAGGTCTTGCCAGGGATAGTGGGAGCAATCAGCCCCAGCATTTT. Using reference TRBV28 and TRBJ1-5 for the parts outside the CDR3, the full variable domain is DVKVTQSSRYLVKRTGEKVFLECVQDMDHENMFWYRQDPGLGLRLIYFSYDVKMKEKGDIPEGYSVSREKKERFSLILESASTNQTSMYLCASSLGLARDSGSNQPQHFGDGTRLSIL.

The rearrangement joins TRBV14 to TRBJ1-4; D is unresolved. From germline, CDR1 is SGHDN and CDR2 FVKESK. Trimming removed 4 bases at V and 7 bases at J, with 13 bases between. The CDR3 runs 14 residues. The DNA of the CDR3 is TGTGCCAGCAGCCTCACCGAGCCGGGTGAAAAACTGTTTTTT. As protein: CASSLTEPGEKLFF.

CDR3 sequence reads: CASSKDRGGGNEQFF. CDR3 DNA: TGTGCCAGCAGCAAGGACAGGGGAGGCGGCAATGAGCAGTTCTTC. The chain employs TRBV7-2 and TRBJ2-1; 9 bases line up with TRBD1. CDR1 is SGHTA, CDR2 FQGNSA, per germline. The CDR3 is 15 residues long. Unmatched junction bases numbered 8, after V lost 5 bases and J lost 6 bases.

Relative to its sample, this clone is large. V usage is TRBV21-1 and J usage is TRBJ2-7; whether TRBD1, the table's D call, matches the DNA was not checked. TRBV21-1 is described as a pseudogene. The CDR3 has 14 residues. The CDR3 here is CASSLGTGTYEQYF. Here the CDR3 DNA reads TGTGCCAGCAGCCTAGGGACAGGTACCTACGAGCAGTACTTC.

V usage is TRBV20-1 and J usage is TRBJ1-2, with D perhaps matching TRBD1 (5 bases). CDR1 and CDR2 (germline): DFQATT, SNEGSKA (reference sequence). Trimming left V 3 bases short and J 3 bases short, with 20 bases between. The CDR3 totals 16 residues. CDR3: CSASTWGRVGDYGYTF. DNA of the CDR3: TGCAGTGCTAGTACGTGGGGCCGGGTTGGAGACTATGGCTACACCTTC.

The chain links TRBV6-6 to TRBJ1-2; a weak D match, TRBD1 (6 bases). The CDR3 contains 14 residues. With 0 bases removed from V and 8 bases from J, the gap between germline ends came to 13 bases. Per the germline V gene, CDR1 is MNHNY and CDR2 is SVGAGI (reference sequence). The CDR3 region is CASSYSQGSQGYTF. The CDR3 DNA reads as TGTGCCAGCAGTTACTCTCAGGGGTCGCAGGGCTACACCTTC.

The J gene is TRBJ2-5, the V gene TRBV20-1; 10 positions match TRBD2. Trimming cost V 6 bases and J 5 bases; bases outside gene matches: 9. Germline V lookup: CDR1 DFQATT, CDR2 SNEGSKA (reference sequence). CDR3 length equals 14 residues. The CDR3, as DNA: TGCAGTGCCAGTCCCCTAGCGGGAGCGGAGACCCAGTACTTC. Encoded protein: CSASPLAGAETQYF.

The chain is built from TRBV28 and TRBJ1-2, with TRBD1 matching over 10 bases. J lost 6 bases, V lost 7 bases, and 2 bases had no gene match. Germline V lookup: CDR1 MDHEN, CDR2 SYDVKM. The CDR3 extends over 12 amino acids. The CDR3 sequence: CASTTGGDGYTF. The CDR3 bases are TGTGCCAGCACGACAGGGGGCGATGGCTACACCTTC.

V gene TRBV6-5 combines with J gene TRBJ1-5, with unresolved D. Germline V gene lookup returns CDR1 MNHEY and CDR2 SVGAGI. V lost 6 bases to trimming and J lost 0 bases, with 12 bases between them. The CDR3 length is 15 residues. The chain's CDR3 is CASSYQRDSNQPQHF. In DNA form, the CDR3 reads TGTGCCAGCAGCTACCAAAGGGATAGCAATCAGCCCCAGCATTTT.

This clone was counted a few times. The CDR3 region has the DNA TGCAGCGTTACGGACAGGCGGGGCACTGAAGCTTTCTTT. As protein: CSVTDRRGTEAFF. The chain is built from TRBV29-1 and TRBJ1-1; the match to TRBD1 covers 7 bases. Germline-derived CDR1 and CDR2 are SQVTM and ANQGSEA. The CDR3 length is 13 residues. V lost 5 bases and J lost 4; bases outside the gene matches: 7.

This rearrangement joins TRBV4-3 to TRBJ2-7; 7 bases align to TRBD2. This CDR3 has 13 amino acids. Trimming cost V 1 base and J 6 bases; bases outside gene matches: 3. CDR1 and CDR2 from the germline V gene are LGHNA and YSLEER. As DNA, the CDR3 is TGCGCCAGCAGCCAAGTATGGACTAGCGAGCAGTACTTC. Translating gives CASSQVWTSEQYF.

This clone is a singleton in its sample. The rearrangement links TRBV4-1 to TRBJ1-5, with 9 bases lining up with TRBD1. The V gene end was trimmed by 0 bases and the J gene end by 2 bases; junction bases not matched to a gene: 5. CDR3 size: 17 residues. Germline V gives CDR1 MGHRA, CDR2 YSYEKL. The CDR3 nucleotides read TGCGCCAGCAGCCAAGATAGGGACAGGGTTGGCAATCAGCCCCAGCATTTT. The encoded protein is CASSQDRDRVGNQPQHF.

The chain couples TRBV7-3 to TRBJ2-1; TRBD2 matches 13 bases. The CDR3 contains 15 residues. Germline assignment: CDR1 SGHTA and CDR2 FQGTGA. The junction had 2 bases not matched to a gene; V was cut back by 2 bases and J by 7 bases. The CDR3 sequence is CASSLGTSGINEQFF. In DNA, the CDR3 is TGTGCCAGCAGCTTAGGGACTAGCGGGATAAATGAGCAGTTCTTC.

The chain is built from TRBV6-5 and TRBJ2-7; TRBD1 aligns across 7 bases. J lost 4 bases, V lost 5 bases, and 2 bases had no gene match. The length of the CDR3 is 12 residues. Per germline, CDR1 MNHEY and CDR2 SVGAGI. CDR3 in DNA: TGTGCCAGCAGTAGACAGGGTTACGAGCAGTACTTC. This sequence encodes CASSRQGYEQYF.

The chain combines TRBV27 with TRBJ1-1; no firm D call. The ends were cut back, 2 bases at V and 4 bases at J, with 11 bases in the middle. The CDR3 covers 14 residues. The V gene's germline CDR1 is MNHEY and CDR2 SMNVEV (reference sequence). In DNA form, the CDR3 reads TGTGCCAGCAGTTTAGGCACACCCATCACTGAAGCTTTCTTT. Translating gives CASSLGTPITEAFF.

The chain has TRBV7-9 and TRBJ2-3, with a tentative D call TRBD2 (7 bases). Germline V CDR1 and CDR2: SEHNR, FQNEAQ (reference sequence). V was cut by 0 bases and J by 0 bases, with 10 bases left in between. This CDR3 comprises 16 residues. CDR3 bases: TGTGCCAGCAGCTTAGCGGGGGGGCCTAGCACAGATACGCAGTATTTT. Amino acids: CASSLAGGPSTDTQYF.

CDR3 DNA: TGTGCCAGCAGTGAGGCAGGGAGGGACGAGCAGTACTTC. Translating it yields CASSEAGRDEQYF. The chain combines TRBV25-1 with TRBJ2-7; 7 nucleotides line up with TRBD2. Germline CDR1 MGHDK, CDR2 SYGVNS. The V segment lost 3 bases and the J segment 5 bases; nucleotides outside the gene matches: 4. The CDR3 length is 13 residues.

In this sample, this clone turned up a few times. This sequence joins TRBV28 and TRBJ1-6, with 7 bases lining up with TRBD1. V lost 6 bases and J lost 6; bases outside the gene matches: 5. The CDR3 loop spans 14 amino acids. The germline gives CDR1 MDHEN, CDR2 SYDVKM. The CDR3 sequence: CASRSGTANSPLHF. In DNA, the CDR3 is TGTGCCAGCAGGTCCGGGACAGCTAATTCACCCCTCCACTTT.

This chain connects TRBV9 to TRBJ2-1; a possible D gene is TRBD1 (7 bases). Per germline, CDR1 SGDLS and CDR2 YYNGEE. The ends were cut back, 4 bases at V and 5 bases at J, with 19 bases in the middle. The CDR3 spans 16 residues. The CDR3 DNA reads TGTGCCAGCAGCCCGACGACTGGCGGGACAGACAATGAGCAGTTCTTC. This sequence encodes CASSPTTGGTDNEQFF.

V usage is TRBV7-2 and J usage is TRBJ2-2, with D hard to call. CDR1 and CDR2 (germline): SGHTA, FQGNSA. The CDR3 contains 13 residues. Trimming shortened V by 5 bases and J by 1 base, and 5 bases separated the two germline ends. Here the CDR3 reads CASSGQNTGELFF. The CDR3 nucleotides are TGTGCCAGCAGCGGGCAGAACACCGGGGAGCTGTTTTTT.

This clone was detected only once. The chain employs TRBV7-3 and TRBJ2-7; D may correspond to TRBD1 or TRBD2 (6 bases each). This CDR3 has 12 amino acids. From germline, CDR1 is SGHTA and CDR2 FQGTGA. V was pared by 4 bases and J by 7 bases, with 11 bases between. CDR3 sequence: CASSSQGGEQYF. The CDR3, as DNA: TGTGCCAGCAGCTCACAGGGAGGAGAGCAGTACTTC.